Presented here are 7 T cell receptor beta chains from one specimen sequenced in a study of blood T cell repertoires in COVID-19. The repertoire was sequenced with immunoSEQ multiplex PCR; TCRdb's copy has only in-frame clones and lacks some. The repertoire has 190,000 or so clones, around nine tenths of them found once; the top ten carry around 1%. Sequenced sample: peripheral blood. The receptors derive from a woman aged 18 to 35 who had recovered from COVID-19.

The V and J genes are TRBV5-1 and TRBJ1-3; D is unclear. This CDR3 has 15 amino acids. Germline V gene data show CDR1 as SGHRS and CDR2 as YFSETQ. Trimming removed 1 base at V and 0 bases at J, with 8 bases between. CDR3 region: CASSLTDFSGNTIYF. In nucleotides, the CDR3 is TGCGCCAGCAGCTTGACAGATTTCTCTGGAAACACCATATATTTT.

J is TRBJ1-3 and V is TRBV4-1, with D perhaps matching TRBD1 (6 bases). From germline, CDR1 is MGHRA and CDR2 YSYEKL. This CDR3 comprises 14 residues. V was shortened by 0 bases and J by 9 bases, with 12 bases between the two germline ends. CDR3 bases: TGCGCCAGCAGCCAAGATTCAGGGGTTGTCACCATATATTTT. This encodes CASSQDSGVVTIYF.

This clone was seen more than once but under ten times. The chain combines TRBV25-1 with TRBJ1-5; no definite D call. V lost 3 bases and J 1 base, leaving 7 bases between the germline ends. Germline-derived CDR1 and CDR2 are MGHDK and SYGVNS. This CDR3 spans 14 amino acids. Here the CDR3 reads CASSEAGSNQPQHF. The CDR3 nucleotides read TGTGCCAGCAGTGAGGCCGGGAGCAATCAGCCCCAGCATTTT.

On this clone: Sequence at one end of the junction differs from germline and may be a read error. J is TRBJ2-1 and V is TRBV6-6, with 13 bases fitting TRBD2. This CDR3 is 14 amino acids long. Germline V lookup: CDR1 MNHNY, CDR2 SVGAGI (reference sequence). In DNA, the CDR3 is TGTGCCAGCACTTACCGACTAGCGGGGGGTGGGCAGTTCTTC. It codes for CASTYRLAGGGQFF.

This clone occurred a few times. The rearrangement joins TRBV6-5 to TRBJ2-1, with D unclear. Germline V gene lookup returns CDR1 MNHEY and CDR2 SVGAGI. V shed 0 bases and J shed 9 bases, with 15 bases lying between them. This CDR3 comprises 15 residues. CDR3 sequence: CASSYSRSALAEQFF. In nucleotides, the CDR3 is TGTGCCAGCAGTTACTCGAGGAGTGCGCTTGCTGAGCAGTTCTTC.

This sequence joins TRBV18 and TRBJ1-5; no clear D gene. Trimming shortened V by 3 bases and J by 0 bases, and 9 bases separated the two germline ends. Germline CDR1 is KGHSH and CDR2 is LQKENI. This CDR3 is built from 15 residues. CDR3 coding DNA: TGTGCCAGCTCACCTTTAGAGAATAGCAATCAGCCCCAGCATTTT. Its protein product is CASSPLENSNQPQHF.

The J gene is TRBJ1-4, the V gene TRBV7-8; 7 bases are a match to TRBD1. Looked up from germline, CDR1 is SGHVS and CDR2 is FQNEAQ. The CDR3 has 14 residues. Trimming at V came to 6 bases and at J to 4 bases, leaving 5 bases not matched to a gene. CDR3 sequence reads: CASSQGGGNEKLFF. The CDR3, as DNA: TGTGCCAGCAGTCAAGGGGGCGGTAATGAAAAACTGTTTTTT. Supplemented by reference TRBV7-8 and TRBJ1-4, the full variable domain reads GAGVSQSPRYKVAKRGQDVALRCDPISGHVSLFWYQQALGQGPEFLTYFQNEAQLDKSGLPSDRFFAERPEGSVSTLKIQRTQQEDSAVYLCASSQGGGNEKLFFGSGTQLSVL.